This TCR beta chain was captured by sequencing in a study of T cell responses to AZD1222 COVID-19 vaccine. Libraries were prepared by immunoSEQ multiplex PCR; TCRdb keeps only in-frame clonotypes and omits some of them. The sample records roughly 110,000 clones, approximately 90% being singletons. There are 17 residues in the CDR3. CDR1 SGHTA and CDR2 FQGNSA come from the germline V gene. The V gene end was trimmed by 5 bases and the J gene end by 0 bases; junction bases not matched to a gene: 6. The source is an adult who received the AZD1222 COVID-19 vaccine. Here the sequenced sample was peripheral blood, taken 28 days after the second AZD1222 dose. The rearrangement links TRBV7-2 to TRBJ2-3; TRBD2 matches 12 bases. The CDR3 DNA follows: TGTGCCAGCAGCGTCCGGACTAGCGGGAAAAGCACAGATACGCAGTATTTT. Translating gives CASSVRTSGKSTDTQYF.